A selection of T cell receptor beta chains follows, all from one sample in a study of cytomegalovirus exposure and HLA in healthy donors. Repertoires were generated with immunoSEQ multiplex PCR, while TCRdb's copy carries only in-frame clones and drops some. This sample yields 230,000 or so clones, of which around 90% are seen a single time; approximately 1.5% belongs to the top ten. Sample: PBMCs. The receptor source for this set is a girl aged 2-15 years in good health and CMV-seronegative. Each CDR3 is given with its conserved first and last residue. A D gene is named only where the DNA matches it firmly. A row's size may be missing; if present it is once, few, many or a size class.

J gene | clone size | D gene | V gene | CDR3 DNA | CDR3 protein
TRBJ1-1 | . | TRBD1 | TRBV7-6 | TGTGCCAGCAGCTTAAGTTCTGACAGGGCCACTGAAGCTTTCTTT | CASSLSSDRATEAFF
TRBJ2-1 | . | . | TRBV10-3 | TGTGCCATCAAGGTGACAGAATACAATGAGCAGTTCTTC | CAIKVTEYNEQFF
TRBJ1-2 | . | . | TRBV7-3 | TGTGCCAGCAGCCCCCCCGGAGCTCTCGACGGTGGCTACACCTTC | CASSPPGALDGGYTF
TRBJ2-7 | . | . | TRBV27 | TGTGCCAGCAGTTACCTGGACTCGGCCGAGCAGTACTTC | CASSYLDSAEQYF
TRBJ2-7 | . | TRBD1 | TRBV6-5 | TGTGCCAGCAGTACAGGGGGCGAGCAGTACTTC | CASSTGGEQYF
TRBJ2-6 | . | . | TRBV5-1 | TGCGCCAGCAGCGCAGGGGACTCTGGGGCCAACGTCCTGACTTTC | CASSAGDSGANVLTF
TRBJ2-7 | few | TRBD2 | TRBV5-1 | TGCGCCAGCAGCTCGGGACTAGCGGGTTCCTACGAGCAGTACTTC | CASSSGLAGSYEQYF
TRBJ1-2 | . | . | TRBV21-1 | TGTGCCAGCACCAACCTAAGGGGGCTAACTGATGGCTACACCTTC | CASTNLRGLTDGYTF
TRBJ2-3 | . | . | TRBV15 | TGTGCCACCAGCAGAGATCAGGCCCGGTCAGATACGCAGTATTTT | CATSRDQARSDTQYF
TRBJ2-7 | . | TRBD1 | TRBV19 | TGTGCCAGTAGTATAACCGGGACAGGGAGGTACGAGCAGTACTTC | CASSITGTGRYEQYF
TRBJ2-5 | . | . | TRBV6-5 | TGTGCCAGCAGTTACTCGTTCGGGTACCAAGAGACCCAGTACTTC | CASSYSFGYQETQYF
TRBJ2-2 | once | TRBD1 | TRBV18 | TGTGCCAGCTCACCTGCGTCTGGGACAGCGAACACCGGGGAGCTGTTTTTT | CASSPASGTANTGELFF
TRBJ1-1 | . | . | TRBV7-2 | TGTGCCAGCAGCGCGTGGGTGGGGTTCAGGGACACTGAAGCTTTCTTT | CASSAWVGFRDTEAFF
TRBJ1-1 | few | . | TRBV4-1 | TGCGCCAGCGGCAGGGCTACCCTGAACACTGAAGCTTTCTTT | CASGRATLNTEAFF
TRBJ2-2 | once | . | TRBV6-5 | TGTGCCAGCAGTTACAGGCGGGCGGCGAACACCGGGGAGCTGTTTTTT | CASSYRRAANTGELFF
TRBJ1-5 | . | . | TRBV6-1 | TGTGCCAGCAGTCTGACAGATCAGCCCCAGCATTTT | CASSLTDQPQHF
TRBJ2-7 | . | TRBD1 | TRBV2 | TGTGCCAGCAGGGACCCCTTTCCGGGACAGCCCTACGAGCAGTACTTC | CASRDPFPGQPYEQYF
TRBJ2-7 | . | TRBD1 | TRBV11-2 | TGTGCCAGCAGCTTAGAGGGACAGGTCACCTACGAGCAGTACTTC | CASSLEGQVTYEQYF
TRBJ1-4 | . | TRBD1 | TRBV2 | TGTGCCAGCACGGTACAGGGGGAAAGACTGTTTTTT | CASTVQGERLFF
TRBJ1-2 | . | TRBD1 | TRBV6-6 | TGTGCCAGCACCCGACAGGGGGCTTTGGTCGAGGGCTACACCTTC | CASTRQGALVEGYTF
TRBJ2-2 | . | . | TRBV13 | TGTGCCACCTCTGGGTCAGGGCCGAACGGGGAGCTGTTTTTT | CATSGSGPNGELFF
TRBJ2-1 | . | TRBD2 | TRBV4-2 | TGTGCCAGCAGCCAAGGGACCGGGACTAGCGGGGGGTCCCACAATGAGCAGTTCTTC | CASSQGTGTSGGSHNEQFF
TRBJ2-5 | few | . | TRBV4-1 | TGCGCCAGCAGCACCGGGATCCAAGAGACCCAGTACTTC | CASSTGIQETQYF
TRBJ2-3 | . | . | TRBV28 | TGTGCCAGCAGTTTCTTCTCTGGGGCGGGGATGGGCACAGATACGCAGTATTTT | CASSFFSGAGMGTDTQYF
TRBJ1-2 | . | TRBD1 | TRBV11-2 | TGTGCCAGCAGCCCACAGGGGGCTTTTGGCTACACCTTC | CASSPQGAFGYTF
TRBJ2-1 | . | . | TRBV6-1 | TGTGCCAGCAGTGAAGAAGTCAGGTTATACAATGAGCAGTTCTTC | CASSEEVRLYNEQFF